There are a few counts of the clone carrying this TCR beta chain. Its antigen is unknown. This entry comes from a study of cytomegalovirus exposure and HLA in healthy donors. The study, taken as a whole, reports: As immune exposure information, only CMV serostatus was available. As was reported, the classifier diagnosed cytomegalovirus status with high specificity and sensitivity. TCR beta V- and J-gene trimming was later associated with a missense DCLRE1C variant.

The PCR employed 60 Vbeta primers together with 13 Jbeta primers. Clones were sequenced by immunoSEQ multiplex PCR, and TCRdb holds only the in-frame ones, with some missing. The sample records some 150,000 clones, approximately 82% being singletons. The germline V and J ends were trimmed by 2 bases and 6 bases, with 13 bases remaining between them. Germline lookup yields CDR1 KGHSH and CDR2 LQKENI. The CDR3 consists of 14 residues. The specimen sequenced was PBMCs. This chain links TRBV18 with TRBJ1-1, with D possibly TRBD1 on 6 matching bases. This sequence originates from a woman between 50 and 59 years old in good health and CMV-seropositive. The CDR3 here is CASSPDLQGSEAFF. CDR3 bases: TGTGCCAGCTCACCAGATCTACAGGGCTCTGAAGCTTTCTTT.